The present T cell receptor beta chain was sequenced within a study of CD8 T cells in ankylosing spondylitis. Study-level points and caveats: Disease-linked clones bore a CD8+ phenotype and were relatively rare in peripheral blood. Matched ankylosing spondylitis synovial fluid reportedly contained a significantly enriched population of disease-linked clones.

This clonotype was counted a few times. Its antigen is unidentified. Germline CDR1 SGHNT, CDR2 YYREEE (reference sequence). This CDR3 contains 14 residues. V lost 0 bases and J 3 bases, leaving 6 bases between the germline ends. Molecular-barcoded quantitative 5'-RACE produced these TCR beta libraries. TCRdb reprocessed the 5' RACE reads via MiXCR and lists one record per CDR3 protein. The sample holds some 250,000 distinct CDR3 sequences, about 24% seen once. The clonotype comes from a male donor with ankylosing spondylitis or in good health (not recorded which). Sequencing was done on a sample of blood, either unsorted or a sorted T cell fraction (not recorded which). V gene TRBV5-4 combines with J gene TRBJ2-2; D unresolved. The CDR3: CASSLGYDTGELFF. CDR3 in DNA: TGTGCCAGCAGCTTGGGTTATGACACCGGGGAGCTGTTTTTT.